The clone carrying this TCR beta chain was recorded at least ten times. Its antigen is undetermined. cDNA carried unique molecular identifiers, and a universal primer site was added by template switching. TCRdb used MiXCR to reprocess the 5' RACE reads, holding one entry per CDR3 protein. The data hold some 500,000 distinct CDR3 sequences, with approximately 10% observed a single time. This sample was taken from a study of identical twins. Study findings and constraints: Researchers reported weaker excess twin sharing in beta out-of-frame sequences. The authors noted that invariant MAIT and iNKT cells could partly confound zero-insertion analyses. An excess of low generation probability was shown by twin-shared out-of-frame alpha sequences.

Germline-derived CDR1 and CDR2 are SGHRS and YFSETQ. The CDR3 is 15 amino acids. The trim removed 4 bases at V and 2 bases at J, leaving 7 bases unmatched. These data were also filed under a second study, of yellow fever vaccine responses in identical twins.

The chain is built from TRBV5-1 and TRBJ1-2; TRBD1 aligns across 8 bases. The sequence was obtained from a woman under 30 in good health. Sequencing was done on a sample of PBMCs. CDR3 in amino acids: CASSTRTGTNYGYTF. CDR3 sequence (DNA): TGCGCCAGCAGCACCCGGACAGGGACGAACTATGGCTACACCTTC.